The 27 T cell receptor beta chains in this list originate from one sample, sequenced in a study of CD8 T cells in Susac syndrome. Random hexamers were used to reverse transcribe the RNA input (roughly 0.5 to 1 ug). Each CDR3 protein gets one entry after TCRdb re-called the immunoSEQ multiplex PCR reads with MiXCR. The sample holds about 150,000 distinct CDR3 sequences, approximately 96% seen once. Specimen: CD8+ T cells from PBMCs. These receptors all come from a human donor with multiple sclerosis.

This clonotype showed up just a few times. The chain employs TRBV5-6 and TRBJ2-7; D call uncertain. CDR3 size: 11 residues. V gave up 4 bases and J gave up 6 bases, with 8 bases separating them. Germline loops: CDR1 SGHDT, CDR2 YYEEEE. This CDR3 reads CASSVGGEQYF. The CDR3 DNA is TGTGCCAGCAGCGTCGGTGGCGAGCAGTACTTC.

This chain uses TRBV7-9 with TRBJ2-1; D gene unclear. CDR3 length equals 12 residues. Trimming stripped 3 bases from V and 5 bases from J, with 5 bases between. Germline V lookup: CDR1 SEHNR, CDR2 FQNEAQ (reference sequence). The CDR3 DNA reads as TGTGCCAGCAGCTTGTCGGACAATGAGCAGTTCTTC. Translation: CASSLSDNEQFF.

V and J are TRBV15 and TRBJ1-5; D unclear. Deletions cut 8 bases from V and 2 bases from J, with 4 bases between. The CDR3 length is 11 residues. Germline V gene data show CDR1 as LNHNV and CDR2 as YYDKDF (reference sequence). In nucleotides, the CDR3 is TGTGCCACCGGGGGCAATCAGCCCCAGCATTTT. Protein product: CATGGNQPQHF. Full variable domain (rest looked up from reference TRBV15 and TRBJ1-5): DAMVIQNPRYQVTQFGKPVTLSCSQTLNHNVMYWYQQKSSQAPKLLFHYYDKDFNNEADTPDNFQSRRPNTSFCFLDIRSPGLGDTAMYLCATGGNQPQHFGDGTRLSIL.

This CDR3 is CASSNSGVSYNSPLHF. CDR3 DNA sequence: TGTGCCAGCAGCAACTCCGGGGTGTCCTATAATTCACCCCTCCACTTT. The chain links TRBV14 to TRBJ1-6; the D is unclear. The V end lost 5 bases, the J end lost 1 base, and 12 bases lay between the germline ends. Germline-derived CDR1 and CDR2 are SGHDN and FVKESK. The length of the CDR3 is 16 residues.

The rearrangement joins TRBV7-9 to TRBJ1-6; TRBD1 matches at 7 bases. Per the germline V gene, CDR1 is SEHNR and CDR2 is FQNEAQ (reference sequence). The CDR3 runs 15 residues. Trimming removed 2 bases from V and 9 bases from J; junction bases left unmatched: 7. In nucleotides, the CDR3 is TGTGCCAGCAGCTTATCGACAGGGTTCCCTTCACCCCTCCACTTT. This codes for CASSLSTGFPSPLHF.

The V and J genes are TRBV6-2 or TRBV6-3 and TRBJ1-2; D remains ambiguous. V dropped 6 bases and J dropped 8 bases, with 13 bases sitting between them. CDR1 and CDR2 (germline): MNHEY, SVGEGT. The CDR3 is 12 residues long. CDR3 nucleotides: TGTGCCAGCAGCCCGAACGTGTTCGGCTACACCTTC. Residues: CASSPNVFGYTF.

The CDR3 sequence: CASSLRGFTDTQYF. In nucleotides, the CDR3 is TGTGCCAGCAGCCTCAGGGGGTTCACAGATACGCAGTATTTT. This chain links TRBV5-4 with TRBJ2-3; 7 nucleotides match TRBD1. The germline V gene encodes CDR1 SGHNT and CDR2 YYREEE (reference sequence). This CDR3 region has 14 residues. With V trimmed by 4 bases and J by 2 bases, 4 bases remained unmatched. Together with reference TRBV5-4 and TRBJ2-3, the CDR3 gives the full variable domain: ETGVTQSPTHLIKTRGQQVTLRCSSQSGHNTVSWYQQALGQGPQFIFQYYREEENGRGNFPPRFSGLQFPNYSSELNVNALELDDSALYLCASSLRGFTDTQYFGPGTRLTVL.

The V call is TRBV13, the J call TRBJ2-1, with 7 positions matching TRBD2. Trimming cost V 5 bases and J 5 bases; bases outside gene matches: 12. The germline gives CDR1 PRHDT, CDR2 FYEKMQ (reference sequence). This CDR3 has 16 amino acids. The CDR3 spells CASSPPGERGNNEQFF. CDR3 DNA: TGTGCCAGCAGCCCCCCCGGGGAGCGGGGAAACAATGAGCAGTTCTTC.

This rearrangement joins TRBV30 to TRBJ1-6; 10 bases fit TRBD1. Germline values: CDR1 GTSNPN, CDR2 SVGIG (reference sequence). The trim removed 4 bases at V and 9 bases at J, leaving 6 bases unmatched. The CDR3 has 14 residues. The chain's CDR3 is CAWNPGQGSSPLHF. CDR3 nucleotide sequence: TGTGCCTGGAACCCGGGACAGGGGTCTTCACCCCTCCACTTT.

This chain joins TRBV2 and TRBJ2-5; unclear D gene. The CDR3 covers 13 residues. The germline V gene has CDR1 SNHLY and CDR2 FYNNEI. Trimming removed 9 bases at V and 2 bases at J, with 13 bases between. CDR3 nucleotides: TGTGCCAGTCGTCCGGTGATACAAGAGACCCAGTACTTC. It encodes CASRPVIQETQYF.

The gene calls are TRBV11-2 and TRBJ2-1, with a weak D call TRBD1 (5 bases). Trimming took 5 bases from V and 0 from J, leaving 14 bases between them. Germline V gives CDR1 SGHAT, CDR2 FQNNGV. CDR3 size: 16 residues. CDR3 DNA: TGTGCCAGCAGCCATGACAGCTGGAGCTCCTACAATGAGCAGTTCTTC. Amino acid sequence: CASSHDSWSSYNEQFF.

This chain connects TRBV19 to TRBJ2-7; D may match TRBD1 or TRBD2 (6 bases each). The germline V gene encodes CDR1 LNHDA and CDR2 SQIVND (reference sequence). Trimming left V 9 bases short and J 3 bases short, with 21 bases between. The CDR3 runs to 15 residues. CDR3 residues: CASHIGGGLVYEQYF. CDR3 DNA sequence: TGTGCCAGCCATATCGGAGGGGGGCTTGTCTACGAGCAGTACTTC.

This clonotype was seen a single time. This chain connects TRBV15 to TRBJ1-5; the D gene is possibly TRBD1 (5 bases). This CDR3 is built from 16 residues. CDR1 and CDR2 from the germline V gene are LNHNV and YYDKDF (reference sequence). Deletions cut 1 base from V and 2 bases from J, with 12 bases between. The CDR3 DNA reads TGTGCCACCAGCAGAGTACCAGGGACGGGCAATCAGCCCCAGCATTTT. Its translation is CATSRVPGTGNQPQHF.

The chain uses TRBV29-1 and TRBJ2-4, with 10 bases aligning to TRBD1. Germline trimming cut 0 bases from V and 1 base from J; bases unmatched to any gene: 21. The germline gives CDR1 SQVTM, CDR2 ANQGSEA. This CDR3 region has 22 residues. The CDR3 region is CSVEDRYPRQGASSRAKNIQYF. DNA of the CDR3: TGCAGCGTTGAAGATAGGTACCCCAGACAGGGGGCCTCCTCGCGGGCCAAAAACATTCAGTACTTC.

V and J are TRBV5-5 and TRBJ2-1, with D hard to call. Germline V gene lookup returns CDR1 SGHKS and CDR2 YYEKEE (reference sequence). Trimming left V 1 base short and J 7 bases short, with 12 bases between. This CDR3 region has 14 residues. This CDR3 reads CASSLFIVRNEQFF. CDR3 DNA sequence: TGTGCCAGCAGCTTGTTCATAGTCCGAAATGAGCAGTTCTTC.

The chain couples TRBV29-1 to TRBJ2-5; TRBD2 is a possible D gene (6 bases). This CDR3 is 16 amino acids long. V was pared by 0 bases and J by 2 bases, with 16 bases between. Per the germline V gene, CDR1 is SQVTM and CDR2 is ANQGSEA. CDR3 sequence reads: CSVEDRGLGIQETQYF. The CDR3 DNA is TGCAGCGTTGAAGATAGGGGACTGGGGATTCAAGAGACCCAGTACTTC. Based on the CDR3 plus reference TRBV29-1 and TRBJ2-5, the full variable domain is SAVISQKPSRDICQRGTSLTIQCQVDSQVTMMFWYRQQPGQSLTLIATANQGSEATYESGFVIDKFPISRPNLTFSTLTVSNMSPEDSSIYLCSVEDRGLGIQETQYFGPGTRLLVL.

The rearrangement uses TRBV6-2 or TRBV6-3 and TRBJ2-1; 8 positions agree with TRBD2. Unmatched junction bases numbered 7, after V lost 6 bases and J lost 15 bases. Per the germline V gene, CDR1 is MNHEY and CDR2 is SVGEGT. CDR3 size: 11 residues. CDR3 amino acids: CASRTGTRVFF. The CDR3 nucleotides read TGTGCCAGCAGGACCGGGACTAGGGTGTTCTTC.

This chain uses TRBV5-6 with TRBJ1-2, with 11 bases identical to TRBD1. Germline CDR1 is SGHDT and CDR2 is YYEEEE. V shed 3 bases and J 7 bases; nucleotides not matched to a gene: 2. The CDR3 is 13 amino acids. For the CDR3, the DNA is TGTGCCAGCAGCTGGGGGACAGGGGGTGGCTACACCTTC. It specifies CASSWGTGGGYTF.

The sample holds a few counts of this clonotype. The V gene is TRBV27, the J gene TRBJ1-5, with D possibly being TRBD1 (6 bases). V lost 3 bases and J lost 7, with 7 bases in between. Germline V lookup: CDR1 MNHEY, CDR2 SMNVEV (reference sequence). The CDR3 contains 12 residues. CDR3 nucleotides: TGTGCCAGCAGTTTTCAGGGGCAGCCCCAGCATTTT. Translated: CASSFQGQPQHF.

The V and J genes are TRBV20-1 and TRBJ2-1; the match to TRBD2 covers 8 bases. The V segment lost 3 bases and the J segment 7 bases; nucleotides outside the gene matches: 8. The CDR3 has 14 amino acids. Germline V gene data show CDR1 as DFQATT and CDR2 as SNEGSKA (reference sequence). Here the CDR3 reads CSARGTRGGNEQFF. DNA of the CDR3: TGCAGTGCTAGGGGGACTAGGGGCGGGAATGAGCAGTTCTTC.

J is TRBJ2-5 and V is TRBV27; 14 positions match TRBD2. The CDR3 extends over 19 amino acids. Germline loops: CDR1 MNHEY, CDR2 SMNVEV (reference sequence). Germline trimming cut 5 bases from V and 5 bases from J; bases unmatched to any gene: 16. CDR3 sequence reads: CASSTPGTSGGAPLETQYF. In DNA form, the CDR3 reads TGTGCCAGCAGTACCCCCGGGACTAGCGGGGGCGCCCCCCTCGAGACCCAGTACTTC.

This sequence joins TRBV7-9 and TRBJ2-1; TRBD2 is a possible D gene (5 bases). V lost 3 bases and J 5 bases, leaving 11 bases between the germline ends. The germline V gene encodes CDR1 SEHNR and CDR2 FQNEAQ (reference sequence). CDR3 size: 14 residues. CDR3 nucleotide sequence: TGTGCCAGCAGCTTGAACCCCGGGGACAATGAGCAGTTCTTC. This translates into CASSLNPGDNEQFF.

The chain uses TRBV20-1 and TRBJ1-2; D not certain. The ends were cut back, 0 bases at V and 2 bases at J, with 10 bases in the middle. Germline-derived CDR1 and CDR2 are DFQATT and SNEGSKA (reference sequence). The CDR3 totals 14 residues. This chain's CDR3 is CSARDKGRNYGYTF. The DNA for the CDR3 is TGCAGTGCTAGAGATAAGGGCCGCAACTATGGCTACACCTTC.

This clonotype was recorded once. The V call is TRBV29-1, the J call TRBJ1-3; D not resolved. CDR1 and CDR2 (germline): SQVTM, ANQGSEA. The CDR3 covers 12 residues. The CDR3 nucleotides read TGCAGTGTGTTATTCTCTGGAAACACCATATATTTT. The encoded protein is CSVLFSGNTIYF.

J is TRBJ1-2 and V is TRBV29-1; D is unresolved. This CDR3 is built from 12 residues. V lost 4 bases and J lost 0, with 6 bases in between. Germline V lookup: CDR1 SQVTM, CDR2 ANQGSEA. The CDR3 bases are TGCAGCGTTGTGGGGACTAACTATGGCTACACCTTC. Its protein product is CSVVGTNYGYTF.

The gene calls are TRBV4-1 and TRBJ1-1; D gene ambiguous. Looked up from germline, CDR1 is MGHRA and CDR2 is YSYEKL. There are 15 residues in the CDR3. The V end lost 1 base, the J end lost 7 bases, and 16 bases lay between the germline ends. The CDR3 loop reads CASSQVREVGGEAFF. The CDR3, as DNA: TGCGCCAGCAGCCAAGTAAGGGAGGTAGGAGGTGAAGCTTTCTTT.

The J gene is TRBJ2-7, the V gene TRBV12-3 or TRBV12-4; 7 nucleotides match TRBD2. The CDR3 runs 14 residues. Trimming cost V 5 bases and J 3 bases; bases outside gene matches: 7. CDR3 residues: CASSDGLVFYEQYF. DNA of the CDR3: TGTGCCAGCAGTGACGGACTAGTCTTCTACGAGCAGTACTTC.